This T cell receptor (beta chain) was identified during a study of T-cell reconstitution after alpha-beta-depleted transplantation in children. The authors prepared the TCRbeta library with unique molecular identifiers. TCRdb called the PCR reads again in MiXCR, with one record for every CDR3 protein. The table includes hundreds of thousands of distinct CDR3 sequences, under 20% detected once. The CDR3 spans 16 residues. CDR1 MGHRA and CDR2 YSYEKL come from the germline V gene. Germline trimming cut 2 bases from V and 4 bases from J; bases unmatched to any gene: 3. The chain joins TRBV4-1 to TRBJ2-1; 12 nucleotides agree with TRBD2. Sequencing used PBMCs, mostly from graft donor cells, obtained 360 days after TCRalphabeta/CD19-depleted stem cell transplant. The origin of this receptor is a male patient aged 10 to 17 who had a stem cell transplant for acute lymphoblastic leukemia, so the T cells may come from the graft donor. The CDR3 spells CASSQRGLAGYNEQFF. CDR3 sequence (DNA): TGCGCCAGCAGCCAACGCGGACTAGCGGGGTACAATGAGCAGTTCTTC.